The 20 T cell receptor beta chains in this list originate from one sample, sequenced in a study of technical replicates of blood from a few donors. Using immunoSEQ multiplex PCR, the repertoire was profiled, and TCRdb retains in-frame clones only, with some absent. Seen here are tens of thousands of clones, 90% to 95% observed once, and the top ten hold less than 0.3%. The sample was T cells isolated from PBMCs. The receptors derive from a human donor in good health.

The CDR3 loop reads CASSLEGAANYGYTF. The CDR3 nucleotides read TGTGCCAGCAGCTTGGAGGGGGCGGCTAACTATGGCTACACCTTC. The chain employs TRBV11-2 and TRBJ1-2; TRBD1 agrees at 7 bases. CDR1 SGHAT and CDR2 FQNNGV come from the germline V gene. CDR3 length equals 15 residues. The ends lost 3 bases at V and 0 bases at J; junction bases unmatched: 4. Full variable domain (outside the CDR3, taken from reference TRBV11-2 and TRBJ1-2): EAGVAQSPRYKIIEKRQSVAFWCNPISGHATLYWYQQILGQGPKLLIQFQNNGVVDDSQLPKDRFSAERLKGVDSTLKIQPAKLEDSAVYLCASSLEGAANYGYTFGSGTRLTVV.

Here the CDR3 reads CASSEARLGLFKNQPQHF. The CDR3 DNA sequence: TGTGCCAGCAGTGAAGCGCGGCTTGGTCTTTTTAAGAATCAGCCCCAGCATTTT. J is TRBJ1-5 and V is TRBV2, with D hard to call. V lost 0 bases to trimming and J lost 4 bases, with 19 bases between them. The CDR3 totals 18 residues. Germline assignment: CDR1 SNHLY and CDR2 FYNNEI.

This chain connects TRBV5-8 to TRBJ2-7; 11 bases agree with TRBD2. CDR3 length equals 15 residues. Per germline, CDR1 SGHTS and CDR2 YDEGEE. V gave up 4 bases and J gave up 3 bases; unmatched junction bases: 6. The CDR3 spells CASSPGTSGFYEQYF. The CDR3 nucleotides are TGTGCCAGCAGCCCTGGGACTAGCGGATTCTACGAGCAGTACTTC.

The table lists this clone with a count of one. The chain is built from TRBV6-5 and TRBJ2-5; D gene uncertain. V gave up 2 bases and J gave up 7 bases, with 8 bases separating them. The CDR3 totals 12 residues. Germline V gene sequence: CDR1 MNHEY, CDR2 SVGAGI. The DNA for the CDR3 is TGTGCCAGCAGTTACGTATCGGGGACCCAGTACTTC. Translation: CASSYVSGTQYF.

This chain joins TRBV5-1 and TRBJ2-3, with TRBD2 matching 14 bases. CDR3 length: 14 amino acids. V was clipped by 4 bases and J by 11 bases; unmatched bases: 6. Per the germline V gene, CDR1 is SGHRS and CDR2 is YFSETQ. CDR3 bases: TGCGCCAGCAGCACGGGACTAGCGGGGGAGGTGCAGTATTTT. This sequence encodes CASSTGLAGEVQYF.

The V and J genes are TRBV2 and TRBJ2-7; TRBD2 aligns across 13 bases. CDR1 and CDR2 (germline): SNHLY, FYNNEI. This CDR3 comprises 16 residues. Unmatched junction bases numbered 3, after V lost 2 bases and J lost 2 bases. The CDR3 loop is CASSEIGTSGTYEQYF. CDR3 coding DNA: TGTGCCAGCAGTGAAATTGGGACTAGCGGGACCTACGAGCAGTACTTC.

The chain recombines TRBV4-2 with TRBJ2-7; D is possibly TRBD1 (6 bases). Germline V gene data show CDR1 as LGHNA and CDR2 as YNFKEQ. This CDR3 has 16 amino acids. V lost 0 bases, J lost 0 bases, and 12 bases lay in between. CDR3 sequence reads: CASSQENSRGSYEQYF. The CDR3 coding sequence is TGTGCCAGCAGCCAAGAAAATTCCAGGGGCTCCTACGAGCAGTACTTC.

This clone appeared once. This chain uses TRBV6-5 with TRBJ2-7; D may be TRBD2 (5 bases). The germline V and J ends were trimmed by 6 bases and 3 bases, with 12 bases remaining between them. The CDR3 runs 13 residues. Germline V gene lookup returns CDR1 MNHEY and CDR2 SVGAGI. CDR3 bases: TGTGCCAGCAGGAACCCGGGGTTCTACGAGCAGTACTTC. It codes for CASRNPGFYEQYF.

J is TRBJ2-3 and V is TRBV7-9; maybe TRBD1 (6 bases). Germline-derived CDR1 and CDR2 are SEHNR and FQNEAQ (reference sequence). The CDR3 runs 14 residues. V was clipped by 1 base and J by 5 bases, with 10 bases between them. The chain's CDR3 is CASSLGTGQDTQYF. DNA for the CDR3: TGTGCCAGCAGCTTAGGGACGGGACAAGATACGCAGTATTTT. The variable domain in full, with the rest retrieved from reference TRBV7-9 and TRBJ2-3, is DTGVSQNPRHKITKRGQNVTFRCDPISEHNRLYWYRQTLGQGPEFLTYFQNEAQLEKSRLLSDRFSAERPKGSFSTLEIQRTEQGDSAMYLCASSLGTGQDTQYFGPGTRLTVL.

This rearrangement joins TRBV5-1 to TRBJ2-1; TRBD1 matches 7 bases. With V trimmed by 7 bases and J by 6 bases, 10 bases remained unmatched. Germline CDR1 SGHRS, CDR2 YFSETQ. The CDR3 runs to 14 residues. The CDR3 DNA is TGCGCCAGCGAACTTCAGACAGGGTCCAATGAGCAGTTCTTC. Amino acids: CASELQTGSNEQFF.

The gene calls are TRBV7-2 and TRBJ2-4; possible D gene TRBD1, 6 bases. CDR1 and CDR2 (germline): SGHTA, FQGNSA. CDR3 length: 14 amino acids. V was pared by 6 bases and J by 1 base, with 10 bases between. The CDR3 DNA is TGTGCCAGCAGGCAGGGGTTGGCCAAAAACATTCAGTACTTC. Protein: CASRQGLAKNIQYF.

The chain links TRBV28 to TRBJ2-5; 8 bases are a match to TRBD1. V shed 6 bases and J 5 bases; nucleotides not matched to a gene: 17. This CDR3 has 17 amino acids. Looked up from germline, CDR1 is MDHEN and CDR2 is SYDVKM. The DNA for the CDR3 is TGTGCCAGCAGCCGTCTCCCCTGGACAGGGCAGCGGGAGACCCAGTACTTC. Its protein product is CASSRLPWTGQRETQYF.

The chain employs TRBV6-5 and TRBJ1-4; 8 bases map to TRBD1. Trimming removed 5 bases from V and 8 bases from J; junction bases left unmatched: 10. Germline values: CDR1 MNHEY, CDR2 SVGAGI. The CDR3 runs 15 residues. CDR3 nucleotide sequence: TGTGCCAGCAGTCGTGAGACAGGGGTGGAAGAAAAACTGTTTTTT. This sequence encodes CASSRETGVEEKLFF.

This chain joins TRBV6-5 and TRBJ2-6; D is perhaps TRBD1 (5 bases). In germline, CDR1 is MNHEY, CDR2 SVGAGI. Trimming left V 2 bases short and J 1 base short, with 9 bases between. There are 16 residues in the CDR3. The CDR3 reads CASSYSQGSGANVLTF. In DNA, the CDR3 is TGTGCCAGCAGTTACAGTCAGGGTTCTGGGGCCAACGTCCTGACTTTC.

The CDR3 is CASSLMGQGEEQFF. Written as DNA, the CDR3 is TGTGCCAGCAGCTTAATGGGACAGGGCGAGGAGCAGTTCTTC. This chain links TRBV7-9 with TRBJ2-1; the match to TRBD1 covers 9 bases. Germline V gives CDR1 SEHNR, CDR2 FQNEAQ (reference sequence). With 2 bases clipped from V and 10 bases from J, the junction kept 6 bases outside the gene matches. The CDR3 extends over 14 amino acids.

V and J are TRBV11-3 and TRBJ2-1; TRBD1 matches 8 bases. The V and J ends lost 4 bases and 6 bases, in that order; junction bases with no gene match: 8. The CDR3 has 15 residues. CDR1 SGHNT and CDR2 YENEEA come from the germline V gene. The CDR3 nucleotides read TGTGCCAGCAGCTCCCGCGGACAGGGAGGCAATGAGCAGTTCTTC. The encoded protein is CASSSRGQGGNEQFF. The variable domain in full, completed from reference TRBV11-3 and TRBJ2-1, reads EAGVVQSPRYKIIEKKQPVAFWCNPISGHNTLYWYLQNLGQGPELLIRYENEEAVDDSQLPKDRFSAERLKGVDSTLKIQPAELGDSAVYLCASSSRGQGGNEQFFGPGTRLTVL.

The rearrangement uses TRBV28 and TRBJ2-7; TRBD2 might be the D (5 bases). CDR1 and CDR2 (germline): MDHEN, SYDVKM. The CDR3 is 16 residues long. Trimming stripped 1 base from V and 9 bases from J, with 22 bases between. The DNA for the CDR3 is TGTGCCAGCAGTTTATTTGAACAGACTATGGGCTTGCGGCAGTACTTC. Protein product: CASSLFEQTMGLRQYF.

This clone was detected once. V usage is TRBV5-1 and J usage is TRBJ2-5; D is undetermined. V gave up 0 bases and J gave up 4 bases, with 13 bases separating them. CDR3 size: 15 residues. CDR1 and CDR2 from the germline V gene are SGHRS and YFSETQ. The CDR3, as DNA: TGCGCCAGCAGCTTGGAGCCACAGAGCATAGAGACCCAGTACTTC. Protein: CASSLEPQSIETQYF.

V gene TRBV2 combines with J gene TRBJ2-3; maybe TRBD2 (6 bases). V was cut by 6 bases and J by 2 bases, with 12 bases left in between. This CDR3 comprises 14 residues. Germline CDR1 reads SNHLY; CDR2 reads FYNNEI. CDR3 sequence (DNA): TGTGCCAGCAGCCGGTGGCGGGACACAGATACGCAGTATTTT. This translates into CASSRWRDTDTQYF.

The chain couples TRBV5-1 to TRBJ2-1; 11 bases are shared with TRBD2. Germline lookup yields CDR1 SGHRS and CDR2 YFSETQ. Unmatched junction bases numbered 10, after V lost 2 bases and J lost 9 bases. CDR3 length: 16 amino acids. The CDR3 region is CASSFLSGRAASEQFF. The CDR3 DNA reads TGCGCCAGCAGCTTCCTTAGCGGGAGGGCCGCGTCTGAGCAGTTCTTC.